The T cell receptor beta chain under discussion was sequenced for a study of T cell responses to AZD1222 COVID-19 vaccine. Study conclusions and caveats: Baseline seropositivity characterized only a handful of AZD1222 recipients.

In regard to this clone: What it binds is not known.

V shed 4 bases and J 4 bases; nucleotides not matched to a gene: 3. CDR3 length: 15 residues. The germline V gene encodes CDR1 SGHNT and CDR2 YENEEA. Method: immunoSEQ multiplex PCR; TCRdb's copy keeps in-frame clones and lacks some. This table has around 160,000 clones, roughly 88% appearing once. This chain connects TRBV11-3 to TRBJ2-5, with TRBD2 matching over 13 bases. This receptor was identified in an adult in good health. The material sequenced was peripheral blood, taken on day 0 of AZD1222 vaccination. CDR3 amino acids: CASSWTSGGGETQYF. The CDR3 nucleotides are TGTGCCAGCAGCTGGACTAGCGGGGGTGGAGAGACCCAGTACTTC.